This T cell receptor beta chain derives from a study of T cell responses to AZD1222 COVID-19 vaccine listed by TCRdb under 2021. Describing the broader study: AZD1222 recipients given second doses at about 4 weeks or at about 12 weeks were pooled, since spike-specific TCR depth and breadth were not found to differ between the two schedules. TCR sequencing covered roughly 230 trial participants: 200 to 220 given two doses of AZD1222 and some 25 given two doses of MenACWY control vaccine. Trial participants were enrolled into age subgroups of 18-55, 56-69 and 70-plus years, which contained approximately 150, 30 and 60 TCR-sequenced participants, respectively.

The time point label of this sample denotes: baseline before first vaccination. Samples from vaccinated people were obtained from the UK trials COV001 and COV002, which included a single-blind randomized controlled phase 2/3 trial of AZD1222 (ChAdOx1 nCoV-19) in healthy adults. For TCRbeta chain sequencing, PBMC samples from trial participants were taken at day 0 and at day 28 after the second dose. The CDR3 regions of human TCRbeta chains were subjected to immunosequencing. The original pipeline was this. TCRs in the repertoires were matched against a reference library of SARS-CoV-2-specific TCRs that had been generated with the MIRA antigen-specificity platform. Breadth was defined as the fraction of unique TCRs that were SARS-CoV-2-associated, and depth was defined as the fraction of total T cells that were SARS-CoV-2-associated. Using the MIRA data, each spike-specific TCR was mapped to the spike region that the TCR reacts to and placed in a CD4 or CD8 class. Log10-transformed breadth and depth values were compared by one-way ANOVA with Sidak's multiple comparisons tests. TCRdb mirrors the immuneACCESS table, restricted to in-frame sequences. Some clones are absent from its copies; in checked studies, under half trace to an unresolved V gene, and the reason for the others is unknown. The DNA was the basis for D and trimming; V, J and clone size are from that table. The sample data list 95,000 to 100,000 clones, and about 90% of these were observed just once. The top ten constitute about 15% of the sample.

Results the study describes overall, beyond this receptor: Spike-specific TCR breadth and depth rose significantly after two AZD1222 doses compared with day 0 and with MenACWY recipients. Only five or six AZD1222 recipients were SARS-CoV-2 seropositive at baseline, limiting conclusions about previously exposed vaccinees. In the small 56-69-year group, the increase in depth fell short of significance, most likely because of low power. Vaccine-associated CD4 TCRs spanned the whole spike protein, with dominant responses in regions 160-218 and 743-854. Participants were mostly white British, with more females than males. The authors suggested clonal diversity may have been underestimated. Reportedly, close to half of the unique spike-specific TCRs recognized epitopes lying outside the regions that are mutated in the B.1.351 and B.1.1.7 variants. No day 14 peak-response samples were available, so repertoires were characterized only after the peak T cell response.

Notes on this clone: What this receptor recognizes is not known. Base qualities are not provided; no much larger clone lies one nucleotide away.

The germline V gene specifies SGHAT as CDR1 and FQNNGV as CDR2. Inclusive of the bounding cysteine and phenylalanine, the CDR3 is 18 residues long. Just the 54-base CDR3 DNA is kept, in frame starting at base 1. After removal of 5 bases from V and 1 base from J, the junction retains 13 bases not matched to a gene. This material consisted of peripheral blood, taken on day 0 of AZD1222 vaccination. The V and J segments used are TRBV11-2 and TRBJ2-7, and 11 junctional nucleotides match TRBD2. The clonotype originates from an adult in good health. The CDR3 region has the sequence CASSALAGELFGSYEQYF. The base sequence is TGTGCCAGCAGCGCACTAGCGGGAGAATTGTTTGGATCCTACGAGCAGTACTTC.